Shown below are 32 T cell receptor beta chains from a single sample sequenced in a study of beta chain features in type 1 diabetes. General study results and limits: A moderate, significant TCRB CDR3 shortening appeared in type 1 diabetes across four CD4+ subsets.

The sequenced template was cDNA made from the entire isolated RNA. Repertoires were generated with immunoSEQ multiplex PCR, while TCRdb's copy carries only in-frame clones and drops some. The sample lists about 740,000 clones; about an eighth were seen once. Antigen specificity for these receptors is unknown. The sequenced sample consisted of naive CD4+ T cells from blood. All receptors come from a man aged 18 to 30 with type 1 diabetes.

This chain links TRBV14 with TRBJ1-6; possible D gene TRBD1, 6 bases. From germline, CDR1 is SGHDN and CDR2 FVKESK. CDR3 size: 17 residues. Trimming removed 1 base at V and 7 bases at J, with 17 bases between. CDR3 amino acids: CASSQGIQGKRNSPLHF. CDR3 coding DNA: TGTGCCAGCAGCCAAGGGATCCAGGGGAAGAGGAATTCACCCCTCCACTTT.

This clone came up a few times. V usage is TRBV5-1 and J usage is TRBJ1-4; D unresolved. The germline V and J ends were trimmed by 0 bases and 4 bases, with 7 bases remaining between them. This CDR3 has 14 amino acids. Germline V lookup: CDR1 SGHRS, CDR2 YFSETQ. CDR3 sequence (DNA): TGCGCCAGCAGCTTGGAACCGGTTAATGAAAAACTGTTTTTT. It encodes CASSLEPVNEKLFF.

The rearrangement uses TRBV19 and TRBJ1-1; D not resolved. The CDR3 is 13 residues long. Trimming left V 3 bases short and J 3 bases short, with 8 bases between. CDR1 and CDR2 (germline): LNHDA, SQIVND (reference sequence). The chain's CDR3 is CASSMVDDTEAFF. The CDR3, as DNA: TGTGCCAGTAGTATGGTGGACGACACTGAAGCTTTCTTT.

The chain joins TRBV4-1 to TRBJ2-7, with a possible D match to TRBD1 (5 bases). The length of the CDR3 is 15 residues. Germline V gene data show CDR1 as MGHRA and CDR2 as YSYEKL. V was cut by 0 bases and J by 5 bases, with 14 bases left in between. This CDR3 is CASSQDSLLGHEQYF. CDR3 sequence (DNA): TGCGCCAGCAGCCAAGATAGTCTGTTGGGGCACGAGCAGTACTTC.

This clone was observed a handful of times. J is TRBJ1-5 and V is TRBV6-6; D remains ambiguous. Germline CDR1 is MNHNY and CDR2 is SVGAGI (reference sequence). The germline V and J ends were trimmed by 8 bases and 1 base, with 12 bases remaining between them. This CDR3 region has 14 residues. CDR3 DNA sequence: TGTGCCAGCGGGGATGGGCAGAGCAATCAGCCCCAGCATTTT. Its protein is CASGDGQSNQPQHF.

In this sample, this clone turned up a few times. The chain couples TRBV5-1 to TRBJ2-7; tentative D call: TRBD2 (6 bases). The CDR3 is 14 residues long. With 0 bases removed from V and 2 bases from J, the gap between germline ends came to 9 bases. Germline V lookup: CDR1 SGHRS, CDR2 YFSETQ. Here the CDR3 reads CASSLDGGTYEQYF. The CDR3 DNA reads as TGCGCCAGCAGCTTGGATGGAGGGACCTACGAGCAGTACTTC.

This clone turned up a few times. This chain uses TRBV7-8 with TRBJ2-7, with D perhaps assigned TRBD1 or TRBD2 (5 bases each). This CDR3 comprises 15 residues. The germline CDR1 and CDR2 sequences are SGHVS and FQNEAQ. V lost 3 bases and J lost 6, with 18 bases in between. The CDR3 DNA reads as TGTGCCAGCAGCTTGTGGGACCGACTAAAAGGCGAGCAGTACTTC. It is translated as CASSLWDRLKGEQYF.

This clone was seen more than once but under ten times. The chain's CDR3 is CAIRGHYEQYF. The CDR3 DNA reads TGTGCCATCAGAGGGCACTACGAGCAGTACTTC. The chain joins TRBV10-3 to TRBJ2-7, with D unresolved. This CDR3 spans 11 amino acids. The V end lost 6 bases, the J end lost 3 bases, and 6 bases lay between the germline ends. Germline V gene lookup returns CDR1 ENHRY and CDR2 SYGVKD.

This clone was detected a few times. The genes are TRBV6-1 and TRBJ1-5; 10 bases fit TRBD1. Germline CDR1 reads MNHNS; CDR2 reads SASEGT. Unmatched junction bases numbered 6, after V lost 8 bases and J lost 2 bases. This CDR3 region has 15 residues. The CDR3 spells CASGWDRGGNQPQHF. In DNA form, the CDR3 reads TGTGCCAGCGGATGGGACAGGGGTGGCAATCAGCCCCAGCATTTT.

This clone has only a few counts. The chain recombines TRBV5-4 with TRBJ2-5; D assignment may be TRBD1 or TRBD2 (5 bases each). Trimming took off 6 bases at V and 4 bases at J, with 16 bases between the two ends. Germline values: CDR1 SGHNT, CDR2 YYREEE (reference sequence). This CDR3 has 14 residues. The CDR3 DNA reads TGTGCCAGCACCCCGTACACAGGAGGAGAGACCCAGTACTTC. Residues: CASTPYTGGETQYF. The full variable domain, completed using reference TRBV5-4 and TRBJ2-5, is ETGVTQSPTHLIKTRGQQVTLRCSSQSGHNTVSWYQQALGQGPQFIFQYYREEENGRGNFPPRFSGLQFPNYSSELNVNALELDDSALYLCASTPYTGGETQYFGPGTRLLVL.

This clone turned up a few times. The rearrangement joins TRBV5-1 to TRBJ2-1; perhaps D is TRBD1 or TRBD2 (5 bases each). Trimming pared 4 bases from V and 4 bases from J, leaving 15 bases between. CDR1 and CDR2 (germline): SGHRS, YFSETQ. CDR3 length: 15 amino acids. This CDR3 reads CASSETGTEYNEQFF. In DNA form, the CDR3 reads TGCGCCAGCAGCGAGACCGGGACGGAATACAATGAGCAGTTCTTC.

This clone came up a few times. J is TRBJ2-5 and V is TRBV13; unclear D gene. The CDR3 is 13 amino acids. Germline assignment: CDR1 PRHDT and CDR2 FYEKMQ (reference sequence). The V gene lost 5 bases and the J gene lost 5 bases, with 12 bases spanning the gap. In DNA form, the CDR3 reads TGTGCCAGCAGCCTCAGGTGGTCCGAGACCCAGTACTTC. This translates into CASSLRWSETQYF.

CDR3 in DNA: TGTGCCTGGAGTAGGGGGACAGGGAATTACAATGAGCAGTTCTTC. This translates into CAWSRGTGNYNEQFF. This chain joins TRBV30 and TRBJ2-1; 9 positions match TRBD1. The CDR3 sequence is 15 residues long. Germline loops: CDR1 GTSNPN, CDR2 SVGIG (reference sequence). Unmatched junction bases numbered 6, after V lost 2 bases and J lost 4 bases. Full variable domain (outside the CDR3, taken from reference TRBV30 and TRBJ2-1): SQTIHQWPATLVQPVGSPLSLECTVEGTSNPNLYWYRQAAGRGLQLLFYSVGIGQISSEVPQNLSASRPQDRQFILSSKKLLLSDSGFYLCAWSRGTGNYNEQFFGPGTRLTVL.

This clone has a handful of counts. V and J are TRBV20-1 and TRBJ2-7; 9 bases match TRBD2. CDR3 length: 11 amino acids. In germline, CDR1 is DFQATT, CDR2 SNEGSKA (reference sequence). CDR3 protein: CCSGGPREQYF. The CDR3 coding sequence is TGCTGTAGCGGGGGCCCACGGGAGCAGTACTTC.

J is TRBJ2-7 and V is TRBV9; 12 nucleotides match TRBD2. Germline V lookup: CDR1 SGDLS, CDR2 YYNGEE. The CDR3 spans 14 residues. Trimming took 0 bases from V and 9 from J; bases not matched to a gene: 4. The CDR3 here is CASSVGTSGDLQYF. DNA of the CDR3: TGTGCCAGCAGCGTAGGGACTAGCGGGGATTTGCAGTACTTC.

This clone was seen a few times. The J gene is TRBJ2-1, the V gene TRBV2; TRBD2 matches at 11 bases. This CDR3 contains 15 residues. From germline, CDR1 is SNHLY and CDR2 FYNNEI. V gave up 7 bases and J gave up 6 bases; unmatched junction bases: 8. The CDR3 protein is CASKSGLADINEQFF. The CDR3 DNA reads TGTGCCAGCAAATCGGGACTAGCGGACATCAATGAGCAGTTCTTC.

Comments on this clone: Within the sample, other DNA sequences also encode this same CDR3. This chain uses TRBV5-1 with TRBJ1-1; D uncertain. The CDR3 sequence is 12 residues long. Per germline, CDR1 SGHRS and CDR2 YFSETQ. Trimming cost V 2 bases and J 3 bases, with 5 bases left between them. CDR3 DNA sequence: TGCGCCAGCAGCTTCGGGGACACTGAAGCTTTCTTT. Its translation is CASSFGDTEAFF.

In nucleotides, the CDR3 is TGTGCCAGCAGCTTATTCCCCCAAGAGACCCAGTACTTC. As protein: CASSLFPQETQYF. This sequence joins TRBV7-9 and TRBJ2-5; D remains unclear. The V gene's germline CDR1 is SEHNR and CDR2 FQNEAQ (reference sequence). The germline V and J ends were trimmed by 2 bases and 1 base, with 5 bases remaining between them. CDR3 length: 13 residues.

This rearrangement joins TRBV2 to TRBJ1-5; D gene unclear. The germline V gene encodes CDR1 SNHLY and CDR2 FYNNEI. The CDR3 totals 13 residues. Deletions cut 8 bases from V and 5 bases from J, with 13 bases between. The CDR3 here is CASRRLGYQPQHF. The CDR3 DNA sequence: TGTGCCAGCCGTCGACTGGGATATCAGCCCCAGCATTTT.

The chain is built from TRBV5-6 and TRBJ2-2, with D hard to call. The ends were cut back, 7 bases at V and 4 bases at J, with 11 bases in the middle. Germline assignment: CDR1 SGHDT and CDR2 YYEEEE. The CDR3 length is 13 residues. CDR3 sequence (DNA): TGTGCCAGCCGACCTCGAGGCACCGGGGAGCTGTTTTTT. Translation gives CASRPRGTGELFF.

The chain links TRBV6-6 to TRBJ2-3; 7 nucleotides match TRBD1. The length of the CDR3 is 14 residues. Germline V CDR1 and CDR2: MNHNY, SVGAGI (reference sequence). V trimming: 7 bases; J trimming: 2 bases; junction bases outside the gene matches: 6. For the CDR3, the DNA is TGTGCCAGCACACCGACAGGGTACACAGATACGCAGTATTTT. It encodes CASTPTGYTDTQYF.

This clone has a handful of counts. This rearrangement joins TRBV7-2 to TRBJ1-3, with D hard to call. The CDR3 spans 13 residues. The germline V gene has CDR1 SGHTA and CDR2 FQGNSA. Trimming took 5 bases from V and 1 from J, leaving 6 bases between them. The DNA for the CDR3 is TGTGCCAGCAGCCCTCATTCTGGAAACACCATATATTTT. It specifies CASSPHSGNTIYF.

Comments on this clone: Other DNA sequences of this sample code for an identical CDR3. This chain links TRBV13 with TRBJ1-1; the D gene is possibly TRBD1 (5 bases). Between the trimmed V and J ends, which lost 2 bases and 2 bases, there was a span of 9 bases. The length of the CDR3 is 14 residues. Germline loops: CDR1 PRHDT, CDR2 FYEKMQ (reference sequence). The CDR3 is CASSLRQGNTEAFF. Here the CDR3 DNA reads TGTGCCAGCAGCTTACGCCAGGGTAACACTGAAGCTTTCTTT.

This chain's CDR3 is CAISAEQGYYEQYF. As DNA, the CDR3 is TGTGCCATCAGTGCCGAACAGGGGTACTACGAGCAGTACTTC. This chain links TRBV10-3 with TRBJ2-7; TRBD1 matches at 7 bases. V was pared by 4 bases and J by 3 bases, with 6 bases of the junction left unmatched. From germline, CDR1 is ENHRY and CDR2 SYGVKD. This CDR3 contains 14 residues.

There are a few counts of this clone. This sample also contains other DNA sequences that code for the same CDR3. The V gene is TRBV6-6, the J gene TRBJ1-1, with 8 bases matching TRBD1. With V trimmed by 0 bases and J by 1 base, 1 base remained unmatched. CDR3 size: 15 residues. In germline, CDR1 is MNHNY, CDR2 SVGAGI (reference sequence). The CDR3 DNA follows: TGTGCCAGCAGTTACTCCGGACAGGGGAACACTGAAGCTTTCTTT. As protein: CASSYSGQGNTEAFF.

There are a few counts of this clone. The chain uses TRBV19 and TRBJ1-1; a weak D match, TRBD1 (5 bases). Trimming took off 5 bases at V and 0 bases at J, with 10 bases between the two ends. The germline CDR1 and CDR2 sequences are LNHDA and SQIVND (reference sequence). The CDR3 consists of 14 residues. The CDR3 protein is CASSVGPLNTEAFF. CDR3 DNA: TGTGCCAGTAGTGTGGGACCGCTGAACACTGAAGCTTTCTTT.

This clone was observed a few times. The chain employs TRBV5-1 and TRBJ1-1, with a weak D call TRBD1 (5 bases). Trimming left V 2 bases short and J 1 base short, with 9 bases between. Germline lookup yields CDR1 SGHRS and CDR2 YFSETQ. The CDR3 extends over 14 amino acids. This CDR3 reads CASSLQVSNTEAFF. DNA of the CDR3: TGCGCCAGCAGCTTACAGGTTTCGAACACTGAAGCTTTCTTT.

The chain joins TRBV7-2 to TRBJ1-3; no definite D call. Germline CDR1 and CDR2: SGHTA and FQGNSA. V was cut by 1 base and J by 4 bases, with 2 bases left in between. The CDR3 is 12 amino acids. In DNA, the CDR3 is TGTGCCAGCAGCTTAGGGGGAAACACCATATATTTT. It yields the protein CASSLGGNTIYF. Looking up the rest from reference TRBV7-2 and TRBJ1-3 gives the full variable domain: GAGVSQSPSNKVTEKGKDVELRCDPISGHTALYWYRQSLGQGLEFLIYFQGNSAPDKSGLPSDRFSAERTGGSVSTLTIQRTQQEDSAVYLCASSLGGNTIYFGEGSWLTVV.

This clone was picked up a small number of times. This sequence joins TRBV21-1 and TRBJ2-7; the table's TRBD2 call for D was not verified on the DNA. TRBV21-1 is tagged as a pseudogene. This CDR3 has 17 amino acids. DNA of the CDR3: TGTGCCAGCAGCTATACGAGGCCCACCCACCTACACGGCGAGCAGTACTTC. This gives the protein CASSYTRPTHLHGEQYF.

The chain couples TRBV5-4 to TRBJ2-3; 10 bases align to TRBD2. The length of the CDR3 is 15 residues. Trimming cost V 3 bases and J 4 bases; bases outside gene matches: 5. The germline V gene encodes CDR1 SGHNT and CDR2 YYREEE (reference sequence). The CDR3 protein is CASSSSGGGADTQYF. CDR3 bases: TGTGCCAGCAGCTCTAGCGGGGGAGGGGCAGATACGCAGTATTTT.

This clone was counted between two and nine times. This chain connects TRBV29-1 to TRBJ2-6, with D perhaps assigned TRBD1 or TRBD2 (6 bases each). Trimming removed 5 bases from V and 1 base from J, with 18 bases in between. In germline, CDR1 is SQVTM, CDR2 ANQGSEA. The CDR3 is made up of 17 amino acids. The CDR3 sequence is CSVRGVGPLSGANVLTF. The CDR3 DNA follows: TGCAGCGTTAGGGGGGTTGGGCCATTGTCTGGGGCCAACGTCCTGACTTTC.

V gene TRBV30 combines with J gene TRBJ1-6; a weak D match, TRBD1 (5 bases). The CDR3 covers 12 residues. Per the germline V gene, CDR1 is GTSNPN and CDR2 is SVGIG (reference sequence). CDR3 sequence: CATGLRDSPLHF. Here the CDR3 DNA reads TGTGCGACGGGACTACGGGATTCACCCCTCCACTTT.